This T cell receptor beta chain came from a study of blood T cell repertoires in COVID-19. Study-wide background: The United States, Italy and Spain supplied acute and convalescent COVID-19 samples. T cells, B-cell-depleted T cells, or PBMCs provided the cDNA or gDNA that served as material.

The CDR3 has 15 residues. CDR1 and CDR2 (germline): LNHDA, SQIVND (reference sequence). The V gene end was trimmed by 7 bases and the J gene end by 2 bases; junction bases not matched to a gene: 8. This table comes from immunoSEQ multiplex PCR, and its TCRdb copy is limited to in-frame clones, with some not included. This table holds some 190,000 clones, nearly 90% found once. V usage is TRBV19 and J usage is TRBJ1-5; 7 bases map to TRBD1. The clonotype was recovered from a middle-aged woman who had recovered from COVID-19. Sequencing was performed on peripheral blood. The DNA for the CDR3 is TGTGCCAGTACTCCGACTGGACAGGGCAATCAGCCCCAGCATTTT. Its translation is CASTPTGQGNQPQHF.